This T cell receptor (beta chain) was profiled in a study of T cell responses to AZD1222 COVID-19 vaccine. Unmatched junction bases numbered 10, after V lost 5 bases and J lost 3 bases. The germline V gene has CDR1 PRHDT and CDR2 FYEKMQ (reference sequence). This CDR3 comprises 15 residues. TCRdb's table, derived via immunoSEQ multiplex PCR, lists solely in-frame clones and lacks some. The table records about 140,000 clones, more than 85% of them present only once. In this sample, this clone turned up a few times. The chain links TRBV13 to TRBJ2-7; 7 bases are shared with TRBD1. The material sequenced was peripheral blood, taken on day 0 of AZD1222 vaccination. The sequence was obtained from an adult in good health. The CDR3 sequence: CASSPSGTAIYEQYF. The CDR3 DNA sequence: TGTGCCAGCAGCCCATCCGGGACAGCTATCTACGAGCAGTACTTC.